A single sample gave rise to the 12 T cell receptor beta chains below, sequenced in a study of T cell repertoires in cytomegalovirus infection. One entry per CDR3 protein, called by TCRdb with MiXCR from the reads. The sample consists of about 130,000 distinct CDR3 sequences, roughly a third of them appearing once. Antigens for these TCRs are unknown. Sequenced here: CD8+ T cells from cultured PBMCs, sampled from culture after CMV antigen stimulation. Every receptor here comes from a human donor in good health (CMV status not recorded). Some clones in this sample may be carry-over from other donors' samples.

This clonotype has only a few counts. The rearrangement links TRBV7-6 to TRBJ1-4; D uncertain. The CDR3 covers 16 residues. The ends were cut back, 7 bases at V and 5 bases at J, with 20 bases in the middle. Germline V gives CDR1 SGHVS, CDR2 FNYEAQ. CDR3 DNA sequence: TGTGCCAGCACCACAGACGCCTCCCTTCTCAATGAAAAACTGTTTTTT. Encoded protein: CASTTDASLLNEKLFF.

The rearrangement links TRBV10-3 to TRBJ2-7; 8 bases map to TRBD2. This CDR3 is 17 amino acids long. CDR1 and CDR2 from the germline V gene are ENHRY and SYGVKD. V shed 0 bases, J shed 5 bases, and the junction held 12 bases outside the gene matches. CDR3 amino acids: CAISESEASGGKDEQYF. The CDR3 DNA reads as TGTGCCATCAGTGAGTCGGAAGCCAGCGGGGGCAAGGACGAGCAGTACTTC.

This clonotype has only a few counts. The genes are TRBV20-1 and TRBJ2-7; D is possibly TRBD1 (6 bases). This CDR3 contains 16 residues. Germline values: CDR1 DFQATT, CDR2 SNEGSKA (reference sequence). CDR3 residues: CAKRGDTGRETYEQYF. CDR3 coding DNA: TGCGCAAAGAGAGGGGACACCGGAAGGGAAACCTACGAGCAGTACTTC.

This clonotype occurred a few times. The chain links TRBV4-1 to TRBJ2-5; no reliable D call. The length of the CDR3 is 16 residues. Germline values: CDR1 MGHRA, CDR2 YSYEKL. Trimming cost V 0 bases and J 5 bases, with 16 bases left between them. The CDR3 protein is CASSQDAVRVRETQYF. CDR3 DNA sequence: TGCGCCAGCAGCCAAGATGCAGTCCGGGTTAGGGAGACCCAGTACTTC.

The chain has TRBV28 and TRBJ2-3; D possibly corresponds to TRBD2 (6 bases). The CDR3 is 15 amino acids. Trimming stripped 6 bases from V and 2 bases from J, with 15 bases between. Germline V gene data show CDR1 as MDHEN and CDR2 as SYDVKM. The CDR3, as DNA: TGTGCCAGCAGCCCAGTAGCGGTGACCACAGATACGCAGTATTTT. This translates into CASSPVAVTTDTQYF.

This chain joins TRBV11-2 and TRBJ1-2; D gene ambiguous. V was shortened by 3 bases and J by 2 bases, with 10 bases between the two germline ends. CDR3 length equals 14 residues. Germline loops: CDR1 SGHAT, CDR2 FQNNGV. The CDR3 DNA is TGTGCCAGCAGCTTTACCTCGGTGAACTATGGCTACACCTTC. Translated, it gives CASSFTSVNYGYTF.

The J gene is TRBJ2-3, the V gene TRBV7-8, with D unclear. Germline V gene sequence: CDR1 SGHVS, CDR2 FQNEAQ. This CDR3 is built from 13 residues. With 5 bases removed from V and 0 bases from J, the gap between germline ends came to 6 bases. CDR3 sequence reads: CASSADSTDTQYF. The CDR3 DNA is TGTGCCAGCAGCGCGGACAGCACAGATACGCAGTATTTT.

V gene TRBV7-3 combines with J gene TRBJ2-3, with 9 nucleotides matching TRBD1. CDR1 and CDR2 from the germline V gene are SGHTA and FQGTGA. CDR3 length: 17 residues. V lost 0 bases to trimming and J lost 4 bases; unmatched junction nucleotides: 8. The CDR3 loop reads CASSLTVGQGGADTQYF. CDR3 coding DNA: TGTGCCAGCAGCTTAACCGTGGGACAGGGAGGCGCAGATACGCAGTATTTT.

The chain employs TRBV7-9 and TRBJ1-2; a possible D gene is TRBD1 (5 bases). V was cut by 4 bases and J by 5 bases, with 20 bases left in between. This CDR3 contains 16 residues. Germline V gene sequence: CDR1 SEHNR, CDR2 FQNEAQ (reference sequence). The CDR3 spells CASSSTQVSVAYGYTF. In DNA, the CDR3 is TGTGCCAGCAGCTCAACACAGGTCTCCGTGGCTTATGGCTACACCTTC.

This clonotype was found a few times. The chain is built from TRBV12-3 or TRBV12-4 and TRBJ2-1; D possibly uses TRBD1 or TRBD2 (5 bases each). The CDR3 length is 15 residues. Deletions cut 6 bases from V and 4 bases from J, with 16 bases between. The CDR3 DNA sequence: TGTGCCAGCAGCCCGGTTCAGGGAGAATACAATGAGCAGTTCTTC. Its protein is CASSPVQGEYNEQFF.

CDR3 coding DNA: TGTGCCAGCAGCTTCCGGGACTTAGGCTCCTACGAGCAGTACTTC. Protein: CASSFRDLGSYEQYF. The rearrangement joins TRBV7-6 to TRBJ2-7; tentatively, D is TRBD2 (6 bases). CDR3 length: 15 residues. V was clipped by 3 bases and J by 0 bases, with 12 bases between them. Germline CDR1 SGHVS, CDR2 FNYEAQ.

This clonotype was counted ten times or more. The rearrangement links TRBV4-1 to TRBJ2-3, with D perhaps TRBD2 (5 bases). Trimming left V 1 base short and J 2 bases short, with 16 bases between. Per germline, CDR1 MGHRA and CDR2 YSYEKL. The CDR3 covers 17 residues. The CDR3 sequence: CASSQAVGVSFTDTQYF. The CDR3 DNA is TGCGCCAGCAGCCAAGCCGTGGGAGTTTCCTTCACAGATACGCAGTATTTT.